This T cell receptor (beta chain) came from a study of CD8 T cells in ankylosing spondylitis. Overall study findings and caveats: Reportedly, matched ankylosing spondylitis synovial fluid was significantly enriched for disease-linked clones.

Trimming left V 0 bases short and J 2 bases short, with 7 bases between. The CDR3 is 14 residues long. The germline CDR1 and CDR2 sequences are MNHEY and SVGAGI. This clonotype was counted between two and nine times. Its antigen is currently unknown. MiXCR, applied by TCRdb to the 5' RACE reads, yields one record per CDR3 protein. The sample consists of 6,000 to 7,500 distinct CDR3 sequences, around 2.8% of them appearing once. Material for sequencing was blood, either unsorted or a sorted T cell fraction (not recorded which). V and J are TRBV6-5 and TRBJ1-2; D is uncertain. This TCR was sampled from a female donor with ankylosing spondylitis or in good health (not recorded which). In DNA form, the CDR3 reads TGTGCCAGCAGTTACTCGCGACCGAACTATGGCTACACCTTC. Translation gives CASSYSRPNYGYTF.